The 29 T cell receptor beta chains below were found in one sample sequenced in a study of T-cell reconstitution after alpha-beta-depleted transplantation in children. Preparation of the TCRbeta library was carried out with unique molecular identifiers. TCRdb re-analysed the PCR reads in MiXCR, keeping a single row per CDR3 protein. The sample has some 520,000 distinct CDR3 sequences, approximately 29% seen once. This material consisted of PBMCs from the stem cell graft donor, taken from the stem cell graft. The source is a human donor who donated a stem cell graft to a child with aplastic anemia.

DNA for the CDR3: TGTGCCAGCAGCTACTCTCTGGAAAAACTGTTTTTT. Protein product: CASSYSLEKLFF. J is TRBJ1-4 and V is TRBV7-9, with D uncertain. V gave up 4 bases and J gave up 8 bases, with 8 bases separating them. Per the germline V gene, CDR1 is SEHNR and CDR2 is FQNEAQ (reference sequence). This CDR3 is built from 12 residues. Full variable domain (outside the CDR3, taken from reference TRBV7-9 and TRBJ1-4): DTGVSQNPRHKITKRGQNVTFRCDPISEHNRLYWYRQTLGQGPEFLTYFQNEAQLEKSRLLSDRFSAERPKGSFSTLEIQRTEQGDSAMYLCASSYSLEKLFFGSGTQLSVL.

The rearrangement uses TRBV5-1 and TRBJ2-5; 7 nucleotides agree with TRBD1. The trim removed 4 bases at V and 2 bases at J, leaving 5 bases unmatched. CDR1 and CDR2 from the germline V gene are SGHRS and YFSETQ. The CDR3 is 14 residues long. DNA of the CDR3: TGCGCCAGCAGCCTTGGGACAGAACAAGAGACCCAGTACTTC. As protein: CASSLGTEQETQYF. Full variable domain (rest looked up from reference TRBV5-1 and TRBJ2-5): KAGVTQTPRYLIKTRGQQVTLSCSPISGHRSVSWYQQTPGQGLQFLFEYFSETQRNKGNFPGRFSGRQFSNSRSEMNVSTLELGDSALYLCASSLGTEQETQYFGPGTRLLVL.

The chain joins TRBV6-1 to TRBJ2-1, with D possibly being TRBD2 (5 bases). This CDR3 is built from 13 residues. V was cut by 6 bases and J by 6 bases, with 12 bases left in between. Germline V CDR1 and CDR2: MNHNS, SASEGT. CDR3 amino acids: CASRDGLTNEQFF. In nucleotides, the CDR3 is TGTGCCAGCAGGGATGGACTCACCAATGAGCAGTTCTTC.

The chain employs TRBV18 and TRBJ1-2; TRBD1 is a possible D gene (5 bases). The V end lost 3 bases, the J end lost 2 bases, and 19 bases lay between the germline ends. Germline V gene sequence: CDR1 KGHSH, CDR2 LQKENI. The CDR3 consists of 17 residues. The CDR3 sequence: CASSPRSDRLTNYGYTF. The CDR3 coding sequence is TGTGCCAGCTCACCCCGGTCAGACAGACTAACCAACTATGGCTACACCTTC.

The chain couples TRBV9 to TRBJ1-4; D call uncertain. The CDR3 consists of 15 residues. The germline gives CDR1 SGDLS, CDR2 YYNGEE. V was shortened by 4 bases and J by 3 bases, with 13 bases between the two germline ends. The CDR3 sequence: CASSLKAFPNEKLFF. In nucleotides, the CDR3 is TGTGCCAGCAGCTTGAAAGCGTTTCCTAATGAAAAACTGTTTTTT.

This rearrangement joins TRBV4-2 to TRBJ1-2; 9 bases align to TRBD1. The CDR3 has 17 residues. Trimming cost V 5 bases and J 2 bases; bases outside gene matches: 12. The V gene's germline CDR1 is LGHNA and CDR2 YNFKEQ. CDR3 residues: CASSIGQGLRLNYGYTF. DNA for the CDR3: TGTGCCAGCAGCATCGGACAGGGGTTACGGTTGAACTATGGCTACACCTTC.

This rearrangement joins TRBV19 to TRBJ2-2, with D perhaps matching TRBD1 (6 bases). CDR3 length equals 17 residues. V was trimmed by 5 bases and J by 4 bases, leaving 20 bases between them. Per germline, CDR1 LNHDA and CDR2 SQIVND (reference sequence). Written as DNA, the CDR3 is TGTGCCAGTAGTCTCGATTTTGGGACACTCCCCACCGGGGAGCTGTTTTTT. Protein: CASSLDFGTLPTGELFF.

CDR3 residues: CASSFWTGTPYEQYV. The CDR3 bases are TGTGCCAGCAGCTTCTGGACAGGGACACCCTACGAGCAGTACGTC. This chain links TRBV5-6 with TRBJ2-7, with TRBD1 matching over 8 bases. V lost 2 bases and J lost 2; bases outside the gene matches: 6. The germline V gene has CDR1 SGHDT and CDR2 YYEEEE. There are 15 residues in the CDR3.

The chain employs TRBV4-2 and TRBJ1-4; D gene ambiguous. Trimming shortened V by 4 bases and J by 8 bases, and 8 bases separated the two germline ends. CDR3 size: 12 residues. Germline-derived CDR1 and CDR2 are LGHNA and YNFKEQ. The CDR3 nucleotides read TGTGCCAGCAGCCTCTCCGCGGAAAAACTGTTTTTT. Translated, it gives CASSLSAEKLFF.

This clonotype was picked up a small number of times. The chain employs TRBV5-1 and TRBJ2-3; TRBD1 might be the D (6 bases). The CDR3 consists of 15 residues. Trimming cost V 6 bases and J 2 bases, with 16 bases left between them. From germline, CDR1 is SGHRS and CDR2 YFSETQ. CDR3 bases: TGCGCCAGCAACTCGAAAGGACAGACCACAGATACGCAGTATTTT. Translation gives CASNSKGQTTDTQYF.

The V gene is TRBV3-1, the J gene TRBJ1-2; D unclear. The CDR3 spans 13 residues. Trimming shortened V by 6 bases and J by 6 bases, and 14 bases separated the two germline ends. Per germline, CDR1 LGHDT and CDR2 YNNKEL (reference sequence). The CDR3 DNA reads TGTGCCAGCAGTCTAAGCACAGCGGATGGCTACACCTTC. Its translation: CASSLSTADGYTF.

The CDR3 DNA is TGTGCCAGCACCAGGACAGGGATGGGCAATCAGCCCCAGCATTTT. Amino acid sequence: CASTRTGMGNQPQHF. V gene TRBV12-3 or TRBV12-4 combines with J gene TRBJ1-5, with 8 bases fitting TRBD1. The CDR3 runs 15 residues. Trimming took 7 bases from V and 2 from J; bases not matched to a gene: 7.

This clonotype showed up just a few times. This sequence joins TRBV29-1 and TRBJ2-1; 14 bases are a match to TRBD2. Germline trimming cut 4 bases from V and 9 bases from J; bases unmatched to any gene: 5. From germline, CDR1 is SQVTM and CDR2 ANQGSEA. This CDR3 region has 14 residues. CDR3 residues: CSVGLAGGLSEQFF. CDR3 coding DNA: TGCAGCGTTGGACTAGCGGGAGGGCTTAGTGAGCAGTTCTTC.

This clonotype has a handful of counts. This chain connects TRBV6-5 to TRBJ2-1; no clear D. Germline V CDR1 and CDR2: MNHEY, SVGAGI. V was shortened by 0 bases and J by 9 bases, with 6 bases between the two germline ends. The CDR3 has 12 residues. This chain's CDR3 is CASSYSTGEQFF. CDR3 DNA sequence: TGTGCCAGCAGTTACTCGACGGGTGAGCAGTTCTTC.

CDR3 in DNA: TGTGCCAGTAGTATCCTACAGGGGGCGGGTAGAGCTGAAGCTTTCTTT. Encoded protein: CASSILQGAGRAEAFF. This sequence joins TRBV19 and TRBJ1-1, with 9 bases identical to TRBD1. The V gene's germline CDR1 is LNHDA and CDR2 SQIVND (reference sequence). There are 16 residues in the CDR3. The ends lost 3 bases at V and 6 bases at J; junction bases unmatched: 11.

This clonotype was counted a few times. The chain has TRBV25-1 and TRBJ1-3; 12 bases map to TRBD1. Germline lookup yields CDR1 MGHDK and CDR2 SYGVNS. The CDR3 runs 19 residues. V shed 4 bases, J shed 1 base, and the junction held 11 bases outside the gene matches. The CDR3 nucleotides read TGTGCCAGCAGTGTCGGGACAGGGGGCAGAGCTGGGTCTGGAAACACCATATATTTT. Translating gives CASSVGTGGRAGSGNTIYF.

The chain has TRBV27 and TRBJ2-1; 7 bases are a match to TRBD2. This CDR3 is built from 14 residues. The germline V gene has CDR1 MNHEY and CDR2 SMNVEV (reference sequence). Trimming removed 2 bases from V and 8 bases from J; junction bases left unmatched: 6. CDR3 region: CASSLRGVQYEQFF. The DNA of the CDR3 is TGTGCCAGCAGTTTACGGGGGGTGCAGTATGAGCAGTTCTTC.

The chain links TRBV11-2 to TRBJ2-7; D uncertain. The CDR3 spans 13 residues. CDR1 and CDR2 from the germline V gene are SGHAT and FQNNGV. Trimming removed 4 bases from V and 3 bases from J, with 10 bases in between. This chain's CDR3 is CASSWAWSYEQYF. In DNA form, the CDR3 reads TGTGCCAGCAGCTGGGCGTGGAGCTACGAGCAGTACTTC.

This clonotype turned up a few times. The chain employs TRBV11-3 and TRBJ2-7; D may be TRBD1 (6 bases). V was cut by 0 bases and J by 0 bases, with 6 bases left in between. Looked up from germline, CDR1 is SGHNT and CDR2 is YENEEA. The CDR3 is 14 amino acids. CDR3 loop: CASSLEQGSYEQYV. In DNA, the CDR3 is TGTGCCAGCAGCTTAGAACAGGGCTCCTACGAGCAGTACGTC.

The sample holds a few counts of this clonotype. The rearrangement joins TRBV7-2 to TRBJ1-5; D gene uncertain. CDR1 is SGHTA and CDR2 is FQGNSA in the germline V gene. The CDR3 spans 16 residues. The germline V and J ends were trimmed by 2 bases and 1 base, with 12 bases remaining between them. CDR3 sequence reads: CASSLMVSQSNQPQHF. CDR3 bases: TGTGCCAGCAGCTTAATGGTCTCACAAAGCAATCAGCCCCAGCATTTT.

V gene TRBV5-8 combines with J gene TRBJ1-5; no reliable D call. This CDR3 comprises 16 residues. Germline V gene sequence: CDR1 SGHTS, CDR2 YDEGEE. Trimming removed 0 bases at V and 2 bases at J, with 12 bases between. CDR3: CASSLARGTRNQPQHF. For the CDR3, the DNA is TGTGCCAGCAGCTTGGCCCGGGGTACGCGCAATCAGCCCCAGCATTTT. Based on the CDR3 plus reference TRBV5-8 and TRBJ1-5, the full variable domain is EAGVTQSPTHLIKTRGQQATLRCSPISGHTSVYWYQQALGLGLQFLLWYDEGEERNRGNFPPRFSGRQFPNYSSELNVNALELEDSALYLCASSLARGTRNQPQHFGDGTRLSIL.

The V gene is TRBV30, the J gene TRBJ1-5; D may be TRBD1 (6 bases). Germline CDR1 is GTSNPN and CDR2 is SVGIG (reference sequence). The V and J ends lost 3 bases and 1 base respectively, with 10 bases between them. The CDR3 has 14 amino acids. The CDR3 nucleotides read TGTGCCTGGAGGCAGGGGCCCAGCAATCAGCCCCAGCATTTT. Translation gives CAWRQGPSNQPQHF.

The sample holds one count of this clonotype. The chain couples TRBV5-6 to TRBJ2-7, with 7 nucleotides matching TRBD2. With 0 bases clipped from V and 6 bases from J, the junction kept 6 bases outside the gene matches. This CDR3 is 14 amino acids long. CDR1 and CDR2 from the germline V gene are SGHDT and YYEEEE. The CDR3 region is CASSLDAGAPEQYF. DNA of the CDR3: TGTGCCAGCAGCTTGGATGCGGGAGCCCCCGAGCAGTACTTC.

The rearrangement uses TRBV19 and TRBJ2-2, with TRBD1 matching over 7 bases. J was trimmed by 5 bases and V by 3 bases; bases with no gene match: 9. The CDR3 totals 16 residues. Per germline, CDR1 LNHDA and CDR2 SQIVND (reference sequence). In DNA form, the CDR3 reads TGTGCCAGTAGTATCTATAGGGGGCAGGAAACCGGGGAGCTGTTTTTT. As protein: CASSIYRGQETGELFF.

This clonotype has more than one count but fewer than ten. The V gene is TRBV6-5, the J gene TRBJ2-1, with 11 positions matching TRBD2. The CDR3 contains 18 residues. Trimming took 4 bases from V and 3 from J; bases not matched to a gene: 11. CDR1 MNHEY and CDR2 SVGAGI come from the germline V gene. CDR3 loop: CASSFLAGGSTNYNEQFF. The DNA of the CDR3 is TGTGCCAGCAGTTTTCTAGCGGGAGGATCAACTAACTACAATGAGCAGTTCTTC.

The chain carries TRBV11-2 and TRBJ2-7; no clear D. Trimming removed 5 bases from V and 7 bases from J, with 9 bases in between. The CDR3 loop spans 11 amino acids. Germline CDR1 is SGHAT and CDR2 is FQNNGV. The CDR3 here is CASSAQKEQYV. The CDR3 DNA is TGTGCCAGCAGCGCCCAAAAGGAGCAGTACGTC.

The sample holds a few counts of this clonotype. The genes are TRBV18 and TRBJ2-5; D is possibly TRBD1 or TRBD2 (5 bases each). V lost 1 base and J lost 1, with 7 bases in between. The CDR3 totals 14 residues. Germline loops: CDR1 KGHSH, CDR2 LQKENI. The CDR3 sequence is CASSPRGFQETQYF. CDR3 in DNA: TGTGCCAGCTCACCACGGGGGTTCCAAGAGACCCAGTACTTC.

CDR3 nucleotide sequence: TGTGCCAGCAGCTTATTAGCGAGTTCGCAGCTAGCTTCCACGCACTATGGCTACACCTTC. This translates into CASSLLASSQLASTHYGYTF. This chain links TRBV11-2 with TRBJ1-2; D unclear. V lost 2 bases and J lost 3, with 28 bases in between. Germline CDR1 reads SGHAT; CDR2 reads FQNNGV. This CDR3 has 20 residues. Complete variable domain (other parts from reference TRBV11-2 and TRBJ1-2): EAGVAQSPRYKIIEKRQSVAFWCNPISGHATLYWYQQILGQGPKLLIQFQNNGVVDDSQLPKDRFSAERLKGVDSTLKIQPAKLEDSAVYLCASSLLASSQLASTHYGYTFGSGTRLTVV.

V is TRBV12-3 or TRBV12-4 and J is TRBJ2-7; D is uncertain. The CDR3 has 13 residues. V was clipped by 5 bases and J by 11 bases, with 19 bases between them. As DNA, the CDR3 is TGTGCCAGCAGTCAAACACACGTCGGTAAAAAGTACTTC. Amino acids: CASSQTHVGKKYF.